This T cell receptor beta chain was sequenced during a study of cytomegalovirus exposure and HLA in healthy donors. Study-wide findings and caveats: A later analysis linked a missense variant in DCLRE1C to the trimming of TCR beta V and J genes. In an earlier analysis, most TCR beta V segments were productive about 87% or about 30% of the time.

PCR employed 60 Vbeta and 13 Jbeta primers. The repertoire was sequenced with immunoSEQ multiplex PCR; TCRdb's copy has only in-frame clones and lacks some. The table includes roughly 84,000 clones, 70% to 80% detected once. The length of the CDR3 is 16 residues. Germline CDR1 is LGHNA and CDR2 is YNFKEQ. J lost 6 bases, V lost 5 bases, and 7 bases had no gene match. To note about this clone: Antigen unknown.

The rearrangement uses TRBV4-2 and TRBJ2-3; 14 bases match TRBD2. The sequence was collected from a man over 45 in good health and CMV-seronegative. The sequenced sample was PBMCs. Written as DNA, the CDR3 is TGTGCCAGCAGCGCCTCCGGGACTAGCGGGGGCGATACGCAGTATTTT. Protein product: CASSASGTSGGDTQYF.